Below are 30 T cell receptor beta chains sequenced from a single sample in a study of identical twins. MiXCR, applied by TCRdb to the 5' RACE reads, yields one record per CDR3 protein. The sample yields 450,000 or so distinct CDR3 sequences, less than 20% seen once. The sequenced sample was naive T cells sorted from blood. These receptor sequences come from a man aged 50 to 60 in good health.

This clonotype showed up just a few times. The rearrangement links TRBV24-1 to TRBJ2-3, with TRBD2 matching 7 bases. There are 14 residues in the CDR3. Germline V gene sequence: CDR1 KGHDR, CDR2 SFDVKD. Losses at the gene ends were 2 bases for V and 5 bases for J; bases not matched to a gene: 3. In nucleotides, the CDR3 is TGTGCCACCAGTGATTCTGGGAGGGGAGATACGCAGTATTTT. It yields the protein CATSDSGRGDTQYF.

This clonotype was found many times. The gene calls are TRBV7-2 and TRBJ2-4, with 9 bases lining up with TRBD1. The V gene end was trimmed by 4 bases and the J gene end by 0 bases; junction bases not matched to a gene: 4. Germline V gives CDR1 SGHTA, CDR2 FQGNSA. The CDR3 is 16 residues long. CDR3 nucleotides: TGTGCCAGCAGCTCTCCGGGACAGGGAGCCAAAAACATTCAGTACTTC. Its protein product is CASSSPGQGAKNIQYF.

In DNA, the CDR3 is TGTGCCAGCTCAACTTTAGCGGGACACTCCTACGAGCAGTACTTC. It codes for CASSTLAGHSYEQYF. The chain combines TRBV18 with TRBJ2-7; 8 nucleotides line up with TRBD2. Germline lookup yields CDR1 KGHSH and CDR2 LQKENI. With V trimmed by 5 bases and J by 0 bases, 6 bases remained unmatched. The CDR3 is 15 amino acids. The full variable domain, in which reference TRBV18 and TRBJ2-7 provide the parts outside the CDR3, is NAGVMQNPRHLVRRRGQEARLRCSPMKGHSHVYWYRQLPEEGLKFMVYLQKENIIDESGMPKERFSAEFPKEGPSILRIQQVVRGDSAAYFCASSTLAGHSYEQYFGPGTRLTVT.

V and J are TRBV6-1 and TRBJ2-1; TRBD2 matches 11 bases. With V trimmed by 6 bases and J by 4 bases, 5 bases remained unmatched. CDR1 MNHNS and CDR2 SASEGT come from the germline V gene. The CDR3 runs 15 residues. In nucleotides, the CDR3 is TGTGCCAGCAGCGGATCTAGCGGGGGGTACAATGAGCAGTTCTTC. This translates into CASSGSSGGYNEQFF.

This clonotype was seen at least ten times. This chain connects TRBV6-2 or TRBV6-3 to TRBJ1-2; D possibly corresponds to TRBD1 (6 bases). Germline-derived CDR1 and CDR2 are MNHEY and SVGEGT. This CDR3 region has 12 residues. Trimming shortened V by 7 bases and J by 3 bases, and 9 bases separated the two germline ends. The CDR3 nucleotides read TGTGCCAGCAAACAGGGTGACTATGGCTACACCTTC. Residues: CASKQGDYGYTF.

This clonotype was seen ten or more times. J is TRBJ2-5 and V is TRBV24-1, with D unresolved. Trimming took off 4 bases at V and 3 bases at J, with 17 bases between the two ends. CDR1 is KGHDR, CDR2 SFDVKD, per germline. The CDR3 totals 16 residues. CDR3 protein: CATSDPGRMGKETQYF. CDR3 in DNA: TGTGCCACCAGTGACCCGGGTCGCATGGGAAAAGAGACCCAGTACTTC.

V and J are TRBV29-1 and TRBJ2-1; 10 nucleotides line up with TRBD2. J was trimmed by 5 bases and V by 3 bases; bases with no gene match: 10. Per germline, CDR1 SQVTM and CDR2 ANQGSEA. This CDR3 spans 16 amino acids. The CDR3 DNA reads as TGCAGCGTTGAGTCATTCTCTAGCGGGGGTAACAATGAGCAGTTCTTC. It yields the protein CSVESFSSGGNNEQFF.

The table lists this clonotype with many counts. This rearrangement joins TRBV29-1 to TRBJ1-4; D uncertain. Per germline, CDR1 SQVTM and CDR2 ANQGSEA. V shed 3 bases and J shed 10 bases, with 12 bases lying between them. The CDR3 has 12 amino acids. The CDR3 region is CSVDPGRGKLFF. CDR3 nucleotide sequence: TGCAGCGTTGACCCTGGACGGGGAAAACTGTTTTTT.

This clonotype came up many times. The chain employs TRBV12-3 or TRBV12-4 and TRBJ1-4; D uncertain. Trimming removed 3 bases at V and 3 bases at J, with 11 bases between. This CDR3 has 15 amino acids. This CDR3 reads CASSFHGSSNEKLFF. The CDR3 DNA reads TGTGCCAGCAGTTTTCACGGGTCATCTAATGAAAAACTGTTTTTT.

The sample holds many counts of this clonotype. The chain employs TRBV7-9 and TRBJ2-7; D not resolved. The CDR3 runs 12 residues. Germline CDR1 reads SEHNR; CDR2 reads FQNEAQ (reference sequence). Trimming pared 5 bases from V and 2 bases from J, leaving 7 bases between. In DNA, the CDR3 is TGTGCCAGCAGCCTTGACGCCTACGAGCAGTACTTC. Translated, it gives CASSLDAYEQYF.

This chain joins TRBV12-3 or TRBV12-4 and TRBJ2-7, with D perhaps given as TRBD1 or TRBD2 (5 bases each). The CDR3 runs to 14 residues. Trimming cost V 3 bases and J 1 base, with 10 bases left between them. The CDR3 DNA follows: TGTGCCAGCAGTTTTAGGGACGGATCCTACGAGCAGTACTTC. Residues: CASSFRDGSYEQYF.

At least ten counts were recorded for this clonotype. The V call is TRBV15, the J call TRBJ2-1; D is unclear. Germline V gives CDR1 LNHNV, CDR2 YYDKDF (reference sequence). This CDR3 has 13 amino acids. V was pared by 5 bases and J by 1 base, with 6 bases between. The CDR3 nucleotides read TGTGCCACCAGCCGAGCTTCCTACAATGAGCAGTTCTTC. Its translation is CATSRASYNEQFF.

In this sample, this clonotype turned up once. The chain employs TRBV5-1 and TRBJ2-1, with TRBD2 identical over 9 bases. CDR1 and CDR2 from the germline V gene are SGHRS and YFSETQ. Trimming cost V 3 bases and J 4 bases; bases outside gene matches: 17. This CDR3 region has 19 residues. In nucleotides, the CDR3 is TGCGCCAGCAGCTCCCCCTCGGGAGGTAGCGGGGGATGGTACAATGAGCAGTTCTTC. Residues: CASSSPSGGSGGWYNEQFF.

This clonotype occurred a few times. The chain links TRBV9 to TRBJ1-2, with 9 bases matching TRBD1. CDR1 and CDR2 (germline): SGDLS, YYNGEE. V shed 4 bases and J 6 bases; nucleotides not matched to a gene: 10. This CDR3 has 15 amino acids. The CDR3 loop reads CASSSSKGTGNGYTF. The CDR3 DNA sequence: TGTGCCAGCAGCTCTTCCAAAGGGACAGGGAATGGCTACACCTTC.

J is TRBJ2-3 and V is TRBV6-6, with D perhaps TRBD1 (6 bases). Trimming removed 7 bases at V and 5 bases at J, with 10 bases between. This CDR3 has 12 amino acids. Germline lookup yields CDR1 MNHNY and CDR2 SVGAGI (reference sequence). The CDR3 here is CASKGVVDTQYF. The CDR3 DNA is TGTGCCAGCAAGGGGGTCGTAGATACGCAGTATTTT.

There are a few counts of this clonotype. The V call is TRBV7-2, the J call TRBJ2-5; 10 bases agree with TRBD1. The germline V gene encodes CDR1 SGHTA and CDR2 FQGNSA. Germline trimming cut 5 bases from V and 3 bases from J; bases unmatched to any gene: 9. There are 16 residues in the CDR3. The CDR3 here is CASSVRDRGTKETQYF. For the CDR3, the DNA is TGTGCCAGCAGCGTCCGGGACAGGGGAACGAAAGAGACCCAGTACTTC. Based on the CDR3 plus reference TRBV7-2 and TRBJ2-5, the full variable domain is GAGVSQSPSNKVTEKGKDVELRCDPISGHTALYWYRQSLGQGLEFLIYFQGNSAPDKSGLPSDRFSAERTGGSVSTLTIQRTQQEDSAVYLCASSVRDRGTKETQYFGPGTRLLVL.

This chain joins TRBV6-6 and TRBJ2-1, with D possibly TRBD1 on 6 matching bases. The germline V gene has CDR1 MNHNY and CDR2 SVGAGI (reference sequence). This CDR3 contains 13 residues. The ends were cut back, 6 bases at V and 10 bases at J, with 16 bases in the middle. Written as DNA, the CDR3 is TGTGCCAGCAGCCTCGAGCCTAGGGGGGAGCAGTTCTTC. Residues: CASSLEPRGEQFF.

The V call is TRBV11-2, the J call TRBJ1-2; no reliable D call. This CDR3 is built from 13 residues. V was cut by 5 bases and J by 7 bases, with 14 bases left in between. Germline CDR1 is SGHAT and CDR2 is FQNNGV. CDR3 in DNA: TGTGCCAGCAGCCCGGGCGGCCGGGGTGGCTACACCTTC. Translated, it gives CASSPGGRGGYTF.

This clonotype was observed a few times. The chain is built from TRBV12-3 or TRBV12-4 and TRBJ2-7; D uncertain. Trimming took off 5 bases at V and 3 bases at J, with 20 bases between the two ends. This CDR3 is 16 amino acids long. Written as DNA, the CDR3 is TGTGCCAGCAGTCCACGTTCAAGGCTTTCCTACTACGAGCAGTACTTC. It yields the protein CASSPRSRLSYYEQYF.

The V call is TRBV5-1, the J call TRBJ2-3; no reliable D call. Between the trimmed V and J ends, which lost 0 bases and 6 bases, there was a span of 11 bases. Germline CDR1 SGHRS, CDR2 YFSETQ. The CDR3 is 14 amino acids. Here the CDR3 DNA reads TGCGCCAGCAGCTTGGTACCGGTCGGGGATACGCAGTATTTT. Amino acids: CASSLVPVGDTQYF.

This clonotype was observed a few times. The chain combines TRBV28 with TRBJ1-4; the D gene is possibly TRBD1 (5 bases). Germline V gene lookup returns CDR1 MDHEN and CDR2 SYDVKM. Trimming left V 9 bases short and J 2 bases short, with 16 bases between. The CDR3 spans 15 residues. The DNA for the CDR3 is TGTGCCAGTAAGCCCGGGGCAGGGACTAATGAAAAACTGTTTTTT. This translates into CASKPGAGTNEKLFF.

This clonotype showed up many times. This sequence joins TRBV12-3 or TRBV12-4 and TRBJ2-3; D is unclear. Trimming cost V 3 bases and J 4 bases, with 8 bases left between them. The CDR3 runs 13 residues. Written as DNA, the CDR3 is TGTGCCAGCAGTTTGGTGCTGGCAGATACGCAGTATTTT. Protein: CASSLVLADTQYF.

This clonotype came up a few times. The rearrangement uses TRBV4-1 and TRBJ2-1, with 13 bases aligning to TRBD2. With 4 bases clipped from V and 8 bases from J, the junction kept 5 bases outside the gene matches. Germline V CDR1 and CDR2: MGHRA, YSYEKL. This CDR3 region has 15 residues. The CDR3 here is CASSPGTSGEDEQFF. As DNA, the CDR3 is TGCGCCAGCAGCCCGGGGACTAGCGGGGAGGATGAGCAGTTCTTC.

As regards this clonotype: One junction end disagrees with the germline gene, perhaps due to a read error. The chain recombines TRBV7-7 with TRBJ2-5; D remains ambiguous. Germline CDR1 and CDR2: SSHAT and FNYEAQ (reference sequence). The CDR3 runs 15 residues. DNA of the CDR3: TGTGCTAGCAGCCAGTCCCACAGCCAACAAGAGACCCAGTACTTC. It yields the protein CASSQSHSQQETQYF.

V and J are TRBV7-8 and TRBJ2-7; 9 positions agree with TRBD1. After removal of 5 bases from V and 6 bases from J, the junction contained 8 bases not matched to a gene. CDR3 length equals 14 residues. Germline V gene data show CDR1 as SGHVS and CDR2 as FQNEAQ. In DNA, the CDR3 is TGTGCCAGCAGCCCGCGGGACAGGGAGACCGAGCAGTACTTC. Amino acid sequence: CASSPRDRETEQYF.

The CDR3 DNA sequence: TGCGCCAGCAGCTTGACTTACCGGGACAGAGTGGTGAACACCATATATTTT. This sequence encodes CASSLTYRDRVVNTIYF. The chain carries TRBV5-1 and TRBJ1-3; 7 bases match TRBD1. Trimming at V came to 1 base and at J to 7 bases, leaving 14 bases not matched to a gene. The CDR3 runs to 17 residues. The germline CDR1 and CDR2 sequences are SGHRS and YFSETQ. Full variable domain (missing parts from reference TRBV5-1 and TRBJ1-3): KAGVTQTPRYLIKTRGQQVTLSCSPISGHRSVSWYQQTPGQGLQFLFEYFSETQRNKGNFPGRFSGRQFSNSRSEMNVSTLELGDSALYLCASSLTYRDRVVNTIYFGEGSWLTVV.

This clonotype occurred many times. The rearrangement links TRBV30 to TRBJ2-7; the D is unclear. Germline loops: CDR1 GTSNPN, CDR2 SVGIG (reference sequence). V gave up 0 bases and J gave up 6 bases, with 9 bases separating them. The CDR3 runs 12 residues. The CDR3 nucleotides read TGTGCCTGGAGTGTAATCAGTTCCGAGCAGTACTTC. This codes for CAWSVISSEQYF.

This clonotype was counted between two and nine times. CDR3 nucleotides: TGTGCCAGCAGGGGGAACGGGGTACGAGCAGCTTTCTTT. Residues: CASRGNGVRAAFF. This chain uses TRBV28 with TRBJ1-1; no reliable D call. The CDR3 runs to 13 residues. The germline CDR1 and CDR2 sequences are MDHEN and SYDVKM. Trimming removed 6 bases at V and 10 bases at J, with 18 bases between.

The rearrangement joins TRBV5-5 to TRBJ2-5; 10 nucleotides align to TRBD2. With V trimmed by 0 bases and J by 5 bases, 10 bases remained unmatched. Germline V gene data show CDR1 as SGHKS and CDR2 as YYEKEE (reference sequence). This CDR3 contains 17 residues. The CDR3 sequence: CASSLGRSGGAWETQYF. DNA of the CDR3: TGTGCCAGCAGCTTGGGTCGGAGCGGGGGGGCATGGGAGACCCAGTACTTC.

This clonotype came up many times. J is TRBJ2-1 and V is TRBV5-1, with D unclear. Trimming removed 2 bases from V and 5 bases from J, with 11 bases in between. The V gene's germline CDR1 is SGHRS and CDR2 YFSETQ. The CDR3 is 14 residues long. The CDR3 DNA sequence: TGCGCCAGCAGCTTCGATGGTAGGAACAATGAGCAGTTCTTC. Its translation: CASSFDGRNNEQFF.